The clone carrying this TCR beta chain came up many times. A library of TCRbeta sequences, prepared with unique molecular identifiers, was generated. TCRdb reprocessed the PCR reads with MiXCR, giving one entry per CDR3 protein. This table has roughly 220,000 distinct CDR3 sequences, about 9.6% appearing once. This sample was included in a study of T-cell reconstitution after alpha-beta-depleted transplantation in children. The CDR3 has 13 amino acids. CDR1 SGHRS and CDR2 YFSETQ come from the germline V gene. Trimming removed 8 bases at V and 9 bases at J, with 18 bases between. This clonotype was sampled from a human donor who donated a stem cell graft to a child with SCID. Material: PBMCs from the stem cell graft donor, obtained from the stem cell graft. V gene TRBV5-1 combines with J gene TRBJ2-1; the D gene is possibly TRBD2 (7 bases). The CDR3 sequence: CASWDTGGVEQFF. CDR3 coding DNA: TGCGCCAGTTGGGACACGGGAGGAGTTGAGCAGTTCTTC.